The 7 T cell receptor beta chains in this list originate from one sample, sequenced in a study of cytotoxic CD8 clonotypes in ibrutinib-treated CLL. The repertoire was sequenced with immunoSEQ multiplex PCR; TCRdb's copy has only in-frame clones and lacks some. The sample has some 70,000 clones; 68% are singletons. The sample in question was PBMCs, obtained after 12 months of ibrutinib treatment. The receptors were gathered from a human donor with chronic lymphocytic leukemia.

CDR3 in amino acids: CASKQGLGRRTGELFF. CDR3 in DNA: TGTGCCAGTAAGCAAGGATTGGGCCGAAGAACCGGGGAGCTGTTTTTT. V gene TRBV19 combines with J gene TRBJ2-2; D is undetermined. The CDR3 loop spans 16 amino acids. V lost 7 bases, J lost 5 bases, and 20 bases lay in between. Germline-derived CDR1 and CDR2 are LNHDA and SQIVND (reference sequence).

This chain connects TRBV9 to TRBJ1-3; a weak D match, TRBD1 (6 bases). Germline V gene data show CDR1 as SGDLS and CDR2 as YYNGEE. V lost 4 bases and J 5 bases, leaving 25 bases between the germline ends. The CDR3 is made up of 18 amino acids. Here the CDR3 reads CASSPQVGTRGLRNTIYF. The DNA for the CDR3 is TGTGCCAGCAGCCCCCAGGTTGGGACCAGGGGCCTTCGAAACACCATATATTTT.

The V gene is TRBV19, the J gene TRBJ2-2, with TRBD1 matching 9 bases. The CDR3 has 15 amino acids. Germline lookup yields CDR1 LNHDA and CDR2 SQIVND (reference sequence). Trimming cost V 8 bases and J 0 bases; bases outside gene matches: 4. The CDR3 spells CASAGTGPNTGELFF. The CDR3 DNA sequence: TGTGCCAGTGCGGGGACAGGGCCGAACACCGGGGAGCTGTTTTTT.

This sequence joins TRBV9 and TRBJ2-3; 9 positions match TRBD1. CDR3 length equals 14 residues. J gave up 5 bases and V 4 bases, and 5 bases lay outside the gene matches. CDR1 is SGDLS and CDR2 is YYNGEE in the germline V gene. CDR3 DNA sequence: TGTGCCAGCAGCACCCGGACAGGGGTAGATACGCAGTATTTT. Its protein is CASSTRTGVDTQYF.

There are a few counts of this clone. The sample carries other DNA sequences with the same CDR3. The chain uses TRBV18 and TRBJ2-7; a possible D gene is TRBD2 (6 bases). V dropped 3 bases and J dropped 4 bases, with 10 bases sitting between them. The CDR3 has 13 residues. Germline V gene lookup returns CDR1 KGHSH and CDR2 LQKENI. The CDR3 sequence is CASSPRRGYEQYF. The DNA of the CDR3 is TGTGCCAGCTCACCTCGTCGGGGGTACGAGCAGTACTTC.

The chain is built from TRBV5-5 and TRBJ1-2; D gene ambiguous. The germline V and J ends were trimmed by 0 bases and 2 bases, with 8 bases remaining between them. CDR1 is SGHKS, CDR2 YYEKEE, per germline (reference sequence). This CDR3 comprises 14 residues. The chain's CDR3 is CASSLEEGNYGYTF. The CDR3 bases are TGTGCCAGCAGCTTGGAAGAGGGCAACTATGGCTACACCTTC.

The chain links TRBV7-2 to TRBJ2-5, with TRBD2 matching over 9 bases. Germline V gene data show CDR1 as SGHTA and CDR2 as FQGNSA. Trimming removed 5 bases from V and 4 bases from J; junction bases left unmatched: 8. The CDR3 contains 15 residues. The CDR3 spells CASSPQGLAGETQYF. In nucleotides, the CDR3 is TGTGCCAGCAGCCCCCAGGGACTAGCAGGAGAGACCCAGTACTTC.